These 9 T cell receptor beta chains were all obtained from the same sample, sequenced in a study of shared clonotypes between healthy human individuals (dated by TCRdb to about 2020). To prepare the library, the immunoSEQ multiplex PCR assay was applied. Entries here come from immuneACCESS through TCRdb and include only in-frame sequences with V and J called. Some clones fail to appear in such tables; in the studies checked, an unresolved V gene covers under half of the shortfall, and the cause of the remainder is unknown. This sample holds 2 million to 2.5 million clones; roughly 95% were observed only once. The ten top clones hold less than 0.15% of the sample. The sample consisted of naive CD4+ T cells sorted from blood. The cell subset or site label on this specimen signifies: CD45RA+ positively selected. These receptor sequences come from a man aged 18 to 35 in good health.

The genes are TRBV29-1 and TRBJ1-3; 9 positions match TRBD1. This CDR3 is built from 14 residues. Germline V gene data show CDR1 as SQVTM and CDR2 as ANQGSEA. Trimming at V came to 6 bases and at J to 3 bases, leaving 6 bases not matched to a gene. In DNA, the CDR3 is TGCAGCGTGGGCACAGGGGGCTTTGGAAACACCATATATTTT. Translated, it gives CSVGTGGFGNTIYF. The full variable domain, in which reference TRBV29-1 and TRBJ1-3 provide the parts outside the CDR3, is SAVISQKPSRDICQRGTSLTIQCQVDSQVTMMFWYRQQPGQSLTLIATANQGSEATYESGFVIDKFPISRPNLTFSTLTVSNMSPEDSSIYLCSVGTGGFGNTIYFGEGSWLTVV.

The rearrangement links TRBV27 to TRBJ2-2; possibly TRBD1 for D (5 bases). V lost 6 bases to trimming and J lost 1 base, with 9 bases between them. This CDR3 is built from 14 residues. CDR1 MNHEY and CDR2 SMNVEV come from the germline V gene (reference sequence). The CDR3 sequence is CASRTTGNTGELFF. Here the CDR3 DNA reads TGTGCCAGCAGAACCACAGGGAACACCGGGGAGCTGTTTTTT.

The CDR3 spells CASSLSLAASYEQYF. Here the CDR3 DNA reads TGCGCCAGCAGCTTGTCCCTAGCAGCCTCCTACGAGCAGTACTTC. The chain couples TRBV5-1 to TRBJ2-7, with a possible D match to TRBD2 (5 bases). The CDR3 loop spans 15 amino acids. Between the trimmed V and J ends, which lost 1 base and 0 bases, there was a span of 11 bases. Germline CDR1 is SGHRS and CDR2 is YFSETQ. Full variable domain (remainder filled in from reference TRBV5-1 and TRBJ2-7): KAGVTQTPRYLIKTRGQQVTLSCSPISGHRSVSWYQQTPGQGLQFLFEYFSETQRNKGNFPGRFSGRQFSNSRSEMNVSTLELGDSALYLCASSLSLAASYEQYFGPGTRLTVT.

The chain employs TRBV6-5 and TRBJ2-1; D gene unclear. Germline CDR1 is MNHEY and CDR2 is SVGAGI. V was cut by 8 bases and J by 7 bases, with 15 bases left in between. There are 13 residues in the CDR3. The CDR3 here is CASRPIAVNEQFF. CDR3 in DNA: TGTGCCAGCCGCCCGATCGCCGTTAATGAGCAGTTCTTC.

The rearrangement joins TRBV5-1 to TRBJ2-3, with TRBD1 matching over 7 bases. Germline-derived CDR1 and CDR2 are SGHRS and YFSETQ. This CDR3 is 15 amino acids long. V was pared by 0 bases and J by 4 bases, with 5 bases of the junction left unmatched. The CDR3 DNA reads as TGCGCCAGCAGCTTGGGACAGGGTAGTTCAGATACGCAGTATTTT. Encoded protein: CASSLGQGSSDTQYF.

This chain joins TRBV7-2 and TRBJ2-1; D is uncertain. The CDR3 consists of 11 residues. Germline V gene sequence: CDR1 SGHTA, CDR2 FQGNSA. V was shortened by 2 bases and J by 9 bases, with 5 bases between the two germline ends. DNA for the CDR3: TGTGCCAGCAGCTTATTTATTGAGCAGTTCTTC. Its translation: CASSLFIEQFF.

The chain links TRBV5-6 to TRBJ2-7; 7 positions agree with TRBD1. CDR1 is SGHDT and CDR2 is YYEEEE in the germline V gene. The CDR3 extends over 15 amino acids. Trimming removed 3 bases from V and 5 bases from J; junction bases left unmatched: 11. The CDR3 sequence is CASSYRTGVVHEQYF. As DNA, the CDR3 is TGTGCCAGCAGCTATCGAACAGGGGTGGTCCACGAGCAGTACTTC.

A remark on this clone: The sample carries other DNA sequences with the same CDR3. The genes are TRBV5-1 and TRBJ2-2; D is perhaps TRBD1 (6 bases). Germline V CDR1 and CDR2: SGHRS, YFSETQ. The CDR3 runs 15 residues. Trimming removed 0 bases at V and 1 base at J, with 7 bases between. The chain's CDR3 is CASSLVTGNTGELFF. In DNA form, the CDR3 reads TGCGCCAGCAGCTTGGTGACAGGGAACACCGGGGAGCTGTTTTTT.

The rearrangement links TRBV2 to TRBJ1-2, with 11 nucleotides matching TRBD1. Germline V gene data show CDR1 as SNHLY and CDR2 as FYNNEI. J was trimmed by 14 bases and V by 4 bases; bases with no gene match: 6. The length of the CDR3 is 12 residues. CDR3 nucleotide sequence: TGTGCCAGCAGTGGGACAGGGGGCCGCCAAACCTTC. The encoded protein is CASSGTGGRQTF.